The 15 T cell receptor beta chains given below trace back to one sample, sequenced in a study of OX40 agonist ivuxolimab in advanced cancers. Some clones are missing from TCRdb's copy, which holds only in-frame ones; the method was immunoSEQ multiplex PCR. The sample lists about 110,000 clones; under 95% were seen once. Sequences were derived from CD4+ or CD8+ T cells sorted from blood, sampled in a trial of the OX40 agonist ivuxolimab. The receptors shown here come from an adult with an advanced solid tumor such as melanoma, head and neck, liver or kidney cancer.

The rearrangement joins TRBV10-2 to TRBJ2-5; D ambiguous. Germline V gene data show CDR1 as WSHSY and CDR2 as SAAADI. CDR3 length: 14 amino acids. Trimming removed 4 bases at V and 4 bases at J, with 13 bases between. The CDR3 loop reads CASSAMGLGETQYF. The CDR3 region has the DNA TGCGCCAGCAGTGCGATGGGCTTGGGAGAGACCCAGTACTTC.

This clone was seen only once. The chain carries TRBV29-1 and TRBJ2-6, with TRBD1 identical over 7 bases. This CDR3 region has 14 residues. Germline CDR1 is SQVTM and CDR2 is ANQGSEA. V was clipped by 5 bases and J by 2 bases; unmatched bases: 3. The CDR3: CSVRQGAGANVLTF. CDR3 in DNA: TGCAGCGTTAGACAGGGTGCTGGGGCCAACGTCCTGACTTTC.

The V gene is TRBV7-8, the J gene TRBJ2-7; D is unclear. The germline gives CDR1 SGHVS, CDR2 FQNEAQ. Trimming stripped 6 bases from V and 2 bases from J, with 17 bases between. The CDR3 is 15 residues long. CDR3 in DNA: TGTGCCAGCAGACCAAATACCGGATTAGCCTACGAGCAGTACTTC. This translates into CASRPNTGLAYEQYF.

The rearrangement links TRBV28 to TRBJ2-7, with 8 nucleotides matching TRBD1. Unmatched junction bases numbered 5, after V lost 5 bases and J lost 5 bases. The CDR3 is 13 residues long. The germline gives CDR1 MDHEN, CDR2 SYDVKM. The CDR3 here is CASSRQGIHEQYF. The CDR3 DNA is TGTGCCAGCAGTCGACAGGGGATTCACGAGCAGTACTTC.

The V call is TRBV6-1, the J call TRBJ2-1; tentatively, D is TRBD1 (7 bases). Per germline, CDR1 MNHNS and CDR2 SASEGT. Trimming removed 7 bases at V and 4 bases at J, with 17 bases between. The CDR3 is made up of 15 amino acids. In DNA form, the CDR3 reads TGTGCCAGCACCGCCGGGGCAGGGGGGTACAATGAGCAGTTCTTC. Translation: CASTAGAGGYNEQFF.

On this clone itself: This sample includes further DNA sequences coding for the same CDR3. The genes are TRBV5-1 and TRBJ1-1; D is unresolved. Germline V gene sequence: CDR1 SGHRS, CDR2 YFSETQ. Trimming removed 4 bases at V and 3 bases at J, with 4 bases between. The CDR3 length is 11 residues. In nucleotides, the CDR3 is TGCGCCAGCAGCGAAGACACTGAAGCTTTCTTT. As protein: CASSEDTEAFF.

In nucleotides, the CDR3 is TGTGCCAGCACCCCAGGACAGGGGGCGGTTGAGACCCAGTACTTC. This encodes CASTPGQGAVETQYF. V usage is TRBV7-9 and J usage is TRBJ2-5, with 11 bases fitting TRBD1. The CDR3 extends over 15 amino acids. Germline V gene lookup returns CDR1 SEHNR and CDR2 FQNEAQ (reference sequence). The J segment lost 5 bases and the V segment lost 7 bases, leaving 9 bases of the junction unmatched.

The chain is built from TRBV7-2 and TRBJ2-1, with 9 nucleotides matching TRBD1. Germline assignment: CDR1 SGHTA and CDR2 FQGNSA. J was trimmed by 7 bases and V by 0 bases; bases with no gene match: 4. This CDR3 spans 15 amino acids. The CDR3 coding sequence is TGTGCCAGCAGCTTAGCTGTGACAGGGGGTAATGAGCAGTTCTTC. Translation: CASSLAVTGGNEQFF. The entire variable domain, with the rest obtained from reference TRBV7-2 and TRBJ2-1, is as follows: GAGVSQSPSNKVTEKGKDVELRCDPISGHTALYWYRQSLGQGLEFLIYFQGNSAPDKSGLPSDRFSAERTGGSVSTLTIQRTQQEDSAVYLCASSLAVTGGNEQFFGPGTRLTVL.

V and J are TRBV5-1 and TRBJ2-1; D is ambiguous. The CDR3 consists of 14 residues. Trimming removed 0 bases from V and 5 bases from J, with 9 bases in between. Germline V gives CDR1 SGHRS, CDR2 YFSETQ. The CDR3 region is CASSLARQDNEQFF. For the CDR3, the DNA is TGCGCCAGCAGCTTGGCCAGGCAGGACAATGAGCAGTTCTTC.

The J gene is TRBJ2-7, the V gene TRBV9; TRBD2 matches at 12 bases. V was clipped by 4 bases and J by 1 base; unmatched bases: 15. The CDR3 covers 19 residues. The germline V gene has CDR1 SGDLS and CDR2 YYNGEE. In DNA, the CDR3 is TGTGCCAGCAGCCCAACACCTAGCGGGGGGGCCGCCATTTCCTACGAGCAGTACTTC. Translating gives CASSPTPSGGAAISYEQYF.

The CDR3: CATRSLGQGSEKLFF. CDR3 bases: TGCGCCACCCGGAGCCTGGGACAGGGTAGTGAAAAACTGTTTTTT. The gene calls are TRBV5-1 and TRBJ1-4; 9 bases match TRBD1. V lost 9 bases to trimming and J lost 7 bases; unmatched junction nucleotides: 13. This CDR3 has 15 amino acids. Germline values: CDR1 SGHRS, CDR2 YFSETQ. Full variable domain (remainder filled in from reference TRBV5-1 and TRBJ1-4): KAGVTQTPRYLIKTRGQQVTLSCSPISGHRSVSWYQQTPGQGLQFLFEYFSETQRNKGNFPGRFSGRQFSNSRSEMNVSTLELGDSALYLCATRSLGQGSEKLFFGSGTQLSVL.

V and J are TRBV2 and TRBJ1-2; D not resolved. The germline V gene encodes CDR1 SNHLY and CDR2 FYNNEI. This CDR3 spans 14 amino acids. Trimming shortened V by 6 bases and J by 2 bases, and 13 bases separated the two germline ends. CDR3 DNA sequence: TGTGCCAGCAGGGCCGACTCCGGAAACTATGGCTACACCTTC. It codes for CASRADSGNYGYTF.

J is TRBJ2-5 and V is TRBV28; a possible D gene is TRBD2 (6 bases). The CDR3 sequence is 16 residues long. The germline V and J ends were trimmed by 4 bases and 4 bases, with 19 bases remaining between them. The germline V gene has CDR1 MDHEN and CDR2 SYDVKM. CDR3 DNA sequence: TGTGCCAGCAGTTCCCCCACCCTGGGGGGAAGAGAGACCCAGTACTTC. Protein: CASSSPTLGGRETQYF.

CDR3 nucleotides: TGTGCCAGCAGTTTAATCCCTGCTAGCGGGAGGGACAATGAGCAGTTCTTC. This codes for CASSLIPASGRDNEQFF. The chain links TRBV28 to TRBJ2-1, with 12 bases that match TRBD2. The germline CDR1 and CDR2 sequences are MDHEN and SYDVKM. Trimming removed 2 bases from V and 5 bases from J; junction bases left unmatched: 7. The CDR3 extends over 17 amino acids.

This chain joins TRBV7-6 and TRBJ1-1; TRBD1 agrees at 7 bases. The CDR3 sequence is 13 residues long. Germline V gene data show CDR1 as SGHVS and CDR2 as FNYEAQ. V gave up 4 bases and J gave up 11 bases; unmatched junction bases: 10. This CDR3 is CASSSQTGKYAFF. As DNA, the CDR3 is TGTGCCAGCAGCTCACAGACAGGGAAGTACGCTTTCTTT.